A single sample is the source of the 17 T cell receptor beta chains below, sequenced in a study of T-cell memory formation after mild COVID-19. TCRdb used MiXCR to reprocess the 5' RACE reads, holding one entry per CDR3 protein. The data contain approximately 480,000 distinct CDR3 sequences, around a sixth of them singletons. Input material: PBMCs or a T cell subset sorted from them (not recorded which). The receptor set was obtained from an adult woman who had mild COVID-19 (a few samples of this study predate the infection). Cell type and time point are not known.

This clonotype was seen more than once but under ten times. The rearrangement links TRBV27 to TRBJ1-5; no firm D call. CDR3 length equals 14 residues. Germline V gives CDR1 MNHEY, CDR2 SMNVEV (reference sequence). The V end was cut by 6 bases, the J end by 9 bases, with 18 bases between. CDR3 region: CASSPGGQIRPQHF. As DNA, the CDR3 is TGTGCCAGCAGCCCAGGTGGTCAGATCCGGCCCCAGCATTTT.

The chain couples TRBV27 to TRBJ2-3; 11 nucleotides align to TRBD2. With V trimmed by 5 bases and J by 0 bases, 10 bases remained unmatched. Germline loops: CDR1 MNHEY, CDR2 SMNVEV (reference sequence). The CDR3 is 18 residues long. The CDR3 loop is CASSRPGLAVWSTDTQYF. CDR3 DNA sequence: TGTGCCAGCAGTCGACCGGGACTAGCGGTTTGGAGCACAGATACGCAGTATTTT.

The V gene is TRBV6-5, the J gene TRBJ2-5; perhaps TRBD2 as D (5 bases). CDR1 MNHEY and CDR2 SVGAGI come from the germline V gene. The CDR3 is 15 amino acids. V was shortened by 1 base and J by 4 bases, with 13 bases between the two germline ends. The CDR3 is CASSYFTVEGETQYF. The CDR3 DNA is TGTGCCAGCAGTTACTTCACAGTAGAGGGAGAGACCCAGTACTTC.

This clonotype was seen more than once but under ten times. This sequence joins TRBV7-9 and TRBJ2-3, with 7 positions matching TRBD2. V lost 7 bases to trimming and J lost 1 base; unmatched junction nucleotides: 11. The CDR3 has 16 residues. CDR1 and CDR2 (germline): SEHNR, FQNEAQ (reference sequence). The CDR3 bases are TGTGCCAGCATCTTCGAGTCGGGAGGCGGCACAGATACGCAGTATTTT. It specifies CASIFESGGGTDTQYF. Supplemented by reference TRBV7-9 and TRBJ2-3, the full variable domain reads DTGVSQNPRHKITKRGQNVTFRCDPISEHNRLYWYRQTLGQGPEFLTYFQNEAQLEKSRLLSDRFSAERPKGSFSTLEIQRTEQGDSAMYLCASIFESGGGTDTQYFGPGTRLTVL.

The chain uses TRBV4-1 and TRBJ1-2, with TRBD1 matching 7 bases. V shed 0 bases and J 0 bases; nucleotides not matched to a gene: 4. Germline assignment: CDR1 MGHRA and CDR2 YSYEKL. CDR3 length: 16 residues. The DNA of the CDR3 is TGCGCCAGCAGCCAAGATCCGGGACAGCCTAACTATGGCTACACCTTC. This gives the protein CASSQDPGQPNYGYTF.

The chain has TRBV2 and TRBJ1-2, with D possibly being TRBD1 (6 bases). Germline V gene data show CDR1 as SNHLY and CDR2 as FYNNEI. This CDR3 region has 14 residues. V lost 10 bases to trimming and J lost 2 bases, with 17 bases between them. In DNA form, the CDR3 reads TGTGCCAACACGGAGTGGGGGGCGAACTATGGCTACACCTTC. It is translated as CANTEWGANYGYTF.

The gene calls are TRBV5-4 and TRBJ1-5; 11 positions agree with TRBD1. Trimming cost V 3 bases and J 7 bases; bases outside gene matches: 6. The V gene's germline CDR1 is SGHNT and CDR2 YYREEE (reference sequence). This CDR3 comprises 15 residues. In DNA form, the CDR3 reads TGTGCCAGCAGCTCGGACAGGGGGCTAGGCCAGCCCCAGCATTTT. It yields the protein CASSSDRGLGQPQHF.

This clonotype was counted at least ten times. CDR3 coding DNA: TGTGCCAGCAGCTTACAGGAGAACACTGAAGCTTTCTTT. It yields the protein CASSLQENTEAFF. V gene TRBV7-3 combines with J gene TRBJ1-1; D is undetermined. Trimming pared 2 bases from V and 1 base from J, leaving 5 bases between. The V gene's germline CDR1 is SGHTA and CDR2 FQGTGA. The CDR3 has 13 amino acids. Drawing the rest from reference TRBV7-3 and TRBJ1-1, the complete variable domain is GAGVSQTPSNKVTEKGKYVELRCDPISGHTALYWYRQSLGQGPEFLIYFQGTGAADDSGLPNDRFFAVRPEGSVSTLKIQRTERGDSAVYLCASSLQENTEAFFGQGTRLTVV.

The rearrangement uses TRBV29-1 and TRBJ2-1; D tentatively fits TRBD1 or TRBD2 (5 bases each). Trimming left V 7 bases short and J 3 bases short, with 13 bases between. The CDR3 is 13 amino acids. Germline lookup yields CDR1 SQVTM and CDR2 ANQGSEA. As DNA, the CDR3 is TGCAGCGCCGGGACGGCTTACTACAATGAGCAGTTCTTC. This codes for CSAGTAYYNEQFF.

The chain employs TRBV6-5 and TRBJ1-2; D unresolved. Looked up from germline, CDR1 is MNHEY and CDR2 is SVGAGI. Trimming left V 2 bases short and J 4 bases short, with 5 bases between. The CDR3 is made up of 12 amino acids. The CDR3 spells CASSYDTYGYTF. Written as DNA, the CDR3 is TGTGCCAGCAGTTACGACACCTATGGCTACACCTTC.

The V and J genes are TRBV7-6 and TRBJ2-5, with D possibly being TRBD2 (5 bases). The V gene's germline CDR1 is SGHVS and CDR2 FNYEAQ. V lost 1 base and J 7 bases, leaving 13 bases between the germline ends. The CDR3 covers 14 residues. CDR3 sequence (DNA): TGTGCCAGCAGCTTAGAGCTAGCCGAGGCGACCCAGTACTTC. Amino acid sequence: CASSLELAEATQYF.

This clonotype was seen more than once but under ten times. This chain links TRBV19 with TRBJ2-7; D gene ambiguous. V lost 0 bases and J lost 2, with 8 bases in between. The CDR3 is made up of 14 amino acids. CDR1 and CDR2 (germline): LNHDA, SQIVND (reference sequence). The CDR3 nucleotides are TGTGCCAGTAGTATAGAAGTCTACGCCTACGAGCAGTACTTC. Translating it yields CASSIEVYAYEQYF.

The chain couples TRBV4-1 to TRBJ1-1, with D unresolved. The CDR3 is 13 amino acids. V gave up 2 bases and J gave up 7 bases, with 11 bases separating them. Germline V gene data show CDR1 as MGHRA and CDR2 as YSYEKL. This CDR3 is CASSQRQEGEAFF. For the CDR3, the DNA is TGCGCCAGCAGCCAAAGGCAGGAAGGTGAAGCTTTCTTT.

V is TRBV11-3 and J is TRBJ2-1; the match to TRBD2 covers 11 bases. The CDR3 spans 16 residues. CDR1 SGHNT and CDR2 YENEEA come from the germline V gene. J lost 8 bases, V lost 1 base, and 7 bases had no gene match. CDR3 coding DNA: TGTGCCAGCAGCTTAGGGGGGCGACTAGCGGGATATGAGCAGTTCTTC. Translation: CASSLGGRLAGYEQFF.

This clonotype was found a few times. This chain links TRBV7-9 with TRBJ2-7; D may be TRBD1 (5 bases). Germline V lookup: CDR1 SEHNR, CDR2 FQNEAQ (reference sequence). CDR3 size: 15 residues. V gave up 5 bases and J gave up 3 bases, with 17 bases separating them. DNA for the CDR3: TGTGCCAGCAGCCCGGCTAAGGGGCAACTCTACGAGCAGTACTTC. Its protein is CASSPAKGQLYEQYF.

The genes are TRBV20-1 and TRBJ2-7; D uncertain. Trimming cost V 3 bases and J 0 bases, with 9 bases left between them. This CDR3 contains 13 residues. Germline V gene lookup returns CDR1 DFQATT and CDR2 SNEGSKA (reference sequence). The CDR3 reads CSARVTHSYEQYF. The CDR3 bases are TGCAGTGCTAGGGTAACCCACTCCTACGAGCAGTACTTC.

This chain connects TRBV27 to TRBJ2-5; D possibly uses TRBD1 or TRBD2 (5 bases each). The CDR3 contains 15 residues. Trimming left V 4 bases short and J 7 bases short, with 19 bases between. The germline CDR1 and CDR2 sequences are MNHEY and SMNVEV (reference sequence). CDR3: CASSSPFGTGGTQYF. CDR3 in DNA: TGTGCCAGCAGTTCCCCCTTCGGGACCGGAGGGACCCAGTACTTC.